The 9 T cell receptor beta chains below come from one sample, sequenced in a study of T cell changes during pregnancy in multiple sclerosis. Sequencing used immunoSEQ multiplex PCR; TCRdb keeps in-frame clones, though not all of them. The sample records 70,000 to 95,000 clones, around nine tenths being singletons. This specimen was CD4+ T cells from peripheral blood mononuclear cells, taken in the second trimester of pregnancy. The receptors were gathered from a female donor with multiple sclerosis, enrolled in a pregnancy study.

V is TRBV30 and J is TRBJ1-2, with 8 bases lining up with TRBD1. The trim removed 3 bases at V and 4 bases at J, leaving 7 bases unmatched. Germline values: CDR1 GTSNPN, CDR2 SVGIG (reference sequence). This CDR3 has 14 residues. CDR3 amino acids: CAWSRQGLGYGYTF. In nucleotides, the CDR3 is TGTGCCTGGAGCCGACAGGGGTTGGGCTATGGCTACACCTTC.

In its sample, this clone was seen once. The rearrangement links TRBV27 to TRBJ2-2, with unresolved D. With 4 bases removed from V and 1 base from J, the gap between germline ends came to 10 bases. This CDR3 is built from 15 residues. Germline V gene data show CDR1 as MNHEY and CDR2 as SMNVEV (reference sequence). CDR3 coding DNA: TGTGCCAGCAGTTATATCAGGCTGAACACCGGGGAGCTGTTTTTT. Protein sequence: CASSYIRLNTGELFF.

The chain has TRBV7-2 and TRBJ1-6; possibly TRBD1 for D (5 bases). This CDR3 has 19 residues. The ends were cut back, 2 bases at V and 5 bases at J, with 22 bases in the middle. CDR1 and CDR2 (germline): SGHTA, FQGNSA. Here the CDR3 reads CASSLRTAGGPRDNSPLHF. In nucleotides, the CDR3 is TGTGCCAGCAGCTTAAGAACAGCCGGGGGTCCCCGAGATAATTCACCCCTCCACTTT.

The CDR3 here is CASSPQSSYNEQFF. CDR3 sequence (DNA): TGTGCCAGTAGTCCACAGAGCTCCTACAATGAGCAGTTCTTC. This chain connects TRBV19 to TRBJ2-1; no clear D gene. Germline V lookup: CDR1 LNHDA, CDR2 SQIVND (reference sequence). V was pared by 5 bases and J by 0 bases, with 8 bases between. This CDR3 region has 14 residues.

The CDR3 coding sequence is TGTGCCATCAGTGATCTGGAGGGGACAGATACGCAGTATTTT. Its translation: CAISDLEGTDTQYF. This chain connects TRBV10-3 to TRBJ2-3, with D perhaps TRBD2 (6 bases). V was clipped by 3 bases and J by 3 bases, with 10 bases between them. This CDR3 spans 14 amino acids. Germline CDR1 ENHRY, CDR2 SYGVKD.

This sequence joins TRBV5-5 and TRBJ1-5; 7 bases are a match to TRBD1. The V segment lost 4 bases and the J segment 4 bases; nucleotides outside the gene matches: 5. The CDR3 is 14 amino acids. Germline assignment: CDR1 SGHKS and CDR2 YYEKEE (reference sequence). The CDR3 region is CASSAGTDNQPQHF. CDR3 coding DNA: TGTGCCAGCAGCGCCGGGACAGATAATCAGCCCCAGCATTTT.

This rearrangement joins TRBV5-4 to TRBJ2-7; 8 bases match TRBD1. The CDR3 is made up of 17 amino acids. The V gene's germline CDR1 is SGHNT and CDR2 YYREEE (reference sequence). The junction had 18 bases not matched to a gene; V was cut back by 4 bases and J by 6 bases. CDR3 bases: TGTGCCAGCAGCCTGGAAAGGTTCGAGACAGGGGCTCTCGAGCAGTACTTC. This sequence encodes CASSLERFETGALEQYF.

This chain links TRBV7-7 with TRBJ1-4, with D unresolved. The V gene lost 2 bases and the J gene lost 5 bases, with 12 bases spanning the gap. The germline V gene encodes CDR1 SSHAT and CDR2 FNYEAQ (reference sequence). The CDR3 consists of 15 residues. The chain's CDR3 is CASSLRVGVNEKLFF. The CDR3, as DNA: TGTGCCAGCAGCTTACGAGTTGGTGTGAATGAAAAACTGTTTTTT.

This chain connects TRBV29-1 to TRBJ2-7, with 8 bases identical to TRBD2. V lost 2 bases to trimming and J lost 7 bases; unmatched junction nucleotides: 10. The CDR3 runs to 14 residues. Germline CDR1 is SQVTM and CDR2 is ANQGSEA. This CDR3 reads CSVEKGTSGREQYF. In DNA form, the CDR3 reads TGCAGCGTTGAAAAGGGAACTAGCGGTAGGGAGCAGTACTTC.